This entry lists 11 T cell receptor beta chains sequenced from one sample in a study of T cell responses to AZD1222 COVID-19 vaccine. The repertoire was sequenced with immunoSEQ multiplex PCR; TCRdb's copy has only in-frame clones and lacks some. Here the sample spans 65,000 to 75,000 clones, around 80% being singletons. Sequencing used peripheral blood, obtained 28 days after the second AZD1222 dose. The receptors were gathered from an adult who received the AZD1222 COVID-19 vaccine.

This clone was counted between two and nine times. The chain employs TRBV24-1 and TRBJ2-1; possible D gene TRBD2, 6 bases. The CDR3 loop spans 14 amino acids. Trimming took off 8 bases at V and 4 bases at J, with 14 bases between the two ends. From germline, CDR1 is KGHDR and CDR2 SFDVKD. The CDR3 loop is CATTPAGNYNEQFF. The CDR3 bases are TGTGCCACCACTCCGGCGGGGAATTACAATGAGCAGTTCTTC.

This chain links TRBV7-2 with TRBJ2-7; maybe TRBD1 (6 bases). V lost 1 base, J lost 3 bases, and 13 bases lay in between. The CDR3 runs 15 residues. Germline CDR1 reads SGHTA; CDR2 reads FQGNSA. CDR3 bases: TGTGCCAGCAGCTTAGGTCCAGGACAGAACTACGAGCAGTACTTC. This encodes CASSLGPGQNYEQYF.

The chain links TRBV12-5 to TRBJ2-3; TRBD2 aligns across 9 bases. J was trimmed by 3 bases and V by 7 bases; bases with no gene match: 8. There are 15 residues in the CDR3. Germline loops: CDR1 LGHNT, CDR2 FRNRAP. The CDR3 DNA is TGTGCTAGTGCTCCCGCGGGGGGGTTTACAGATACGCAGTATTTT. Its translation: CASAPAGGFTDTQYF. Using reference TRBV12-5 and TRBJ2-3 for the parts outside the CDR3, the full variable domain is DARVTQTPRHKVTEMGQEVTMRCQPILGHNTVFWYRQTMMQGLELLAYFRNRAPLDDSGMPKDRFSAEMPDATLATLKIQPSEPRDSAVYFCASAPAGGFTDTQYFGPGTRLTVL.

CDR3 protein: CASSPNTGDPYGYTF. CDR3 in DNA: TGCGCCAGCAGCCCGAACACAGGGGACCCCTATGGCTACACCTTC. The chain employs TRBV5-1 and TRBJ1-2; 7 nucleotides agree with TRBD1. Looked up from germline, CDR1 is SGHRS and CDR2 is YFSETQ. This CDR3 comprises 15 residues. Losses at the gene ends were 4 bases for V and 4 bases for J; bases not matched to a gene: 10.

V is TRBV12-3 or TRBV12-4 and J is TRBJ1-5; D might be TRBD1 (5 bases). The CDR3 is made up of 13 amino acids. V was clipped by 5 bases and J by 2 bases, with 7 bases between them. The CDR3 sequence is CASSGTGNQPQHF. The DNA for the CDR3 is TGTGCCAGCAGTGGGACGGGCAATCAGCCCCAGCATTTT.

V is TRBV19 and J is TRBJ2-1; 8 nucleotides line up with TRBD2. V was pared by 6 bases and J by 3 bases, with 10 bases of the junction left unmatched. The CDR3 covers 16 residues. The germline V gene has CDR1 LNHDA and CDR2 SQIVND (reference sequence). The CDR3 reads CASRPPGLDSYNEQFF. Here the CDR3 DNA reads TGTGCCAGTAGGCCACCGGGACTAGATAGCTACAATGAGCAGTTCTTC.

The CDR3, as DNA: TGTGCCAGCACCCTTGCCGGGAGCTCCTACGAGCAGTACTTC. Residues: CASTLAGSSYEQYF. The genes are TRBV28 and TRBJ2-7; D is possibly TRBD2 (6 bases). Germline assignment: CDR1 MDHEN and CDR2 SYDVKM. The CDR3 totals 14 residues. V was pared by 7 bases and J by 0 bases, with 13 bases between.

This clone occurred once. The rearrangement uses TRBV7-3 and TRBJ1-1; 8 bases line up with TRBD1. CDR1 SGHTA and CDR2 FQGTGA come from the germline V gene. The CDR3 loop spans 13 amino acids. V lost 6 bases and J lost 3; bases outside the gene matches: 3. CDR3 sequence reads: CASRGQGDTEAFF. CDR3 nucleotides: TGTGCCAGCAGAGGACAGGGAGACACTGAAGCTTTCTTT.

This clone was recorded only once. This chain uses TRBV11-3 with TRBJ1-6; D might be TRBD1 (6 bases). V was pared by 3 bases and J by 7 bases, with 19 bases between. Germline values: CDR1 SGHNT, CDR2 YENEEA. CDR3 length equals 17 residues. CDR3 nucleotide sequence: TGTGCCAGCAGCTTGGGTAGGGGGTGCCAGGTAAATTCACCCCTCCACTTT. Translating it yields CASSLGRGCQVNSPLHF.

The rearrangement uses TRBV9 and TRBJ1-2, with D perhaps TRBD1 (6 bases). The CDR3 sequence is 15 residues long. Germline V CDR1 and CDR2: SGDLS, YYNGEE. Trimming shortened V by 0 bases and J by 0 bases, and 9 bases separated the two germline ends. The CDR3: CASSVDPGANYGYTF. CDR3 nucleotide sequence: TGTGCCAGCAGCGTAGACCCAGGGGCTAACTATGGCTACACCTTC.

J is TRBJ2-3 and V is TRBV28; TRBD1 agrees at 7 bases. Germline V gene lookup returns CDR1 MDHEN and CDR2 SYDVKM. The CDR3 is made up of 16 amino acids. V dropped 6 bases and J dropped 1; count of bases not matched to a gene: 10. In DNA form, the CDR3 reads TGTGCCAGCAGACCCCGGACAGGCCCTCGCACAGATACGCAGTATTTT. It translates to CASRPRTGPRTDTQYF. Combining the CDR3 with reference TRBV28 and TRBJ2-3 gives the whole variable domain DVKVTQSSRYLVKRTGEKVFLECVQDMDHENMFWYRQDPGLGLRLIYFSYDVKMKEKGDIPEGYSVSREKKERFSLILESASTNQTSMYLCASRPRTGPRTDTQYFGPGTRLTVL.